The rows below give T cell receptor beta chains drawn from one sample of a study of cytomegalovirus exposure and HLA in healthy donors. Some clones are missing from TCRdb's copy, which holds only in-frame ones; the method was immunoSEQ multiplex PCR. The repertoire includes 150,000 to 200,000 clones, about 73% of them detected once, and about 12% sits in the top ten. The sequenced sample was PBMCs. The receptors shown here come from a woman aged 45-60 years in good health and CMV-seropositive. CDR3s include the opening cysteine and the closing phenylalanine or tryptophan. A D gene is named only where the DNA matches it firmly. The listing skips clone size in some rows; elsewhere it reads once, few, many or a size class.

d_gene: TRBD1; v_gene: TRBV27; abundance: .; j_gene: TRBJ2-1; CDR3aa: CASSIGTGMVEQFF; CDR3nt: TGTGCCAGCAGTATCGGGACAGGGATGGTCGAGCAGTTCTTC
d_gene: .; v_gene: TRBV2; abundance: few; j_gene: TRBJ2-5; CDR3aa: CASRSRNGLQETQYF; CDR3nt: TGTGCCAGCAGGTCCCGTAATGGGCTCCAAGAGACCCAGTACTTC
d_gene: .; v_gene: TRBV10-3; abundance: .; j_gene: TRBJ1-5; CDR3aa: CATSRTGGNQPQHF; CDR3nt: TGTGCCACATCAAGGACCGGGGGCAATCAGCCCCAGCATTTT
d_gene: .; v_gene: TRBV5-6; abundance: once; j_gene: TRBJ2-2; CDR3aa: CASSFSGELFF; CDR3nt: TGTGCCAGCAGCTTCTCCGGGGAGCTGTTTTTT
d_gene: .; v_gene: TRBV7-9; abundance: .; j_gene: TRBJ2-3; CDR3aa: CASSLRRAATDLLADTQYF; CDR3nt: TGTGCCAGCAGCCTCCGGCGGGCAGCCACAGATCTCCTGGCAGATACGCAGTATTTT
d_gene: .; v_gene: TRBV2; abundance: few; j_gene: TRBJ2-7; CDR3aa: CAGGQTYEQYF; CDR3nt: TGTGCCGGCGGACAGACCTACGAGCAGTACTTC
d_gene: TRBD2; v_gene: TRBV2; abundance: .; j_gene: TRBJ2-7; CDR3aa: CASSETSRFYEQYF; CDR3nt: TGTGCCAGCAGTGAGACTAGCCGATTCTACGAGCAGTACTTC
d_gene: TRBD1; v_gene: TRBV7-7; abundance: few; j_gene: TRBJ1-5; CDR3aa: CASSLKGGNLMLPQHF; CDR3nt: TGTGCTAGCAGCTTAAAAGGGGGCAACCTAATGTTGCCCCAGCATTTT
d_gene: TRBD1; v_gene: TRBV6-1; abundance: .; j_gene: TRBJ2-5; CDR3aa: CASSEAHRTGFQETQYF; CDR3nt: TGTGCCAGCAGTGAAGCGCATAGGACAGGGTTCCAAGAGACCCAGTACTTC
d_gene: .; v_gene: TRBV11-1; abundance: .; j_gene: TRBJ2-7; CDR3aa: CASRSREQLLNYEQYF; CDR3nt: TGTGCCAGCAGGTCACGAGAACAACTATTAAACTACGAGCAGTACTTC
d_gene: .; v_gene: TRBV27; abundance: .; j_gene: TRBJ1-6; CDR3aa: CASSYQINSPLHF; CDR3nt: TGTGCCAGCAGTTACCAGATCAATTCACCCCTCCACTTT
d_gene: TRBD2; v_gene: TRBV6-5; abundance: .; j_gene: TRBJ2-5; CDR3aa: CASSYTSWGGETQYF; CDR3nt: TGTGCCAGCAGTTACACTTCATGGGGGGGGGAGACCCAGTACTTC
d_gene: .; v_gene: TRBV5-1; abundance: .; j_gene: TRBJ2-3; CDR3aa: CASSYVLGDTQYF; CDR3nt: TGCGCCAGCAGCTACGTCCTCGGAGATACGCAGTATTTT
d_gene: TRBD1; v_gene: TRBV6-5; abundance: .; j_gene: TRBJ1-1; CDR3aa: CASSPYRGHPPEAFF; CDR3nt: TGTGCCAGCAGTCCCTACAGGGGGCACCCCCCTGAAGCTTTCTTT
d_gene: .; v_gene: TRBV6-5; abundance: .; j_gene: TRBJ1-1; CDR3aa: CASSYAVGGGTEAFF; CDR3nt: TGTGCCAGCAGTTACGCGGTCGGGGGGGGTACTGAAGCTTTCTTT
d_gene: .; v_gene: TRBV28; abundance: .; j_gene: TRBJ1-5; CDR3aa: CASSLQMDTASNQPQHF; CDR3nt: TGTGCCAGCAGTCTACAGATGGACACGGCTAGCAATCAGCCCCAGCATTTT
d_gene: TRBD1; v_gene: TRBV6-1; abundance: .; j_gene: TRBJ1-1; CDR3aa: CASRTGVNTEAFF; CDR3nt: TGTGCCAGCAGGACAGGGGTTAACACTGAAGCTTTCTTT
d_gene: .; v_gene: TRBV14; abundance: .; j_gene: TRBJ2-2; CDR3aa: CASSQGQVLIGELFF; CDR3nt: TGTGCCAGCAGCCAAGGACAGGTTCTCATCGGGGAGCTGTTTTTT
d_gene: .; v_gene: TRBV9; abundance: .; j_gene: TRBJ2-5; CDR3aa: CASSVGAGETQYF; CDR3nt: TGTGCCAGCAGCGTAGGGGCCGGAGAGACCCAGTACTTC
d_gene: .; v_gene: TRBV5-8; abundance: .; j_gene: TRBJ2-1; CDR3aa: CASSLTGRGLYNEQFF; CDR3nt: TGTGCCAGCAGCTTGACAGGGAGAGGGCTCTACAATGAGCAGTTCTTC
d_gene: .; v_gene: TRBV7-6; abundance: .; j_gene: TRBJ2-2; CDR3aa: CASSLTGANTGELFF; CDR3nt: TGTGCCAGCAGCTTGACAGGCGCGAACACCGGGGAGCTGTTTTTT
d_gene: .; v_gene: TRBV5-5; abundance: .; j_gene: TRBJ2-4; CDR3aa: CASSFYGRNIQYF; CDR3nt: TGTGCCAGCAGCTTCTACGGTAGAAACATTCAGTACTTC
d_gene: .; v_gene: TRBV5-5; abundance: .; j_gene: TRBJ1-4; CDR3aa: CASSLGDGGLGEKLFF; CDR3nt: TGTGCCAGCAGCTTAGGGGACGGGGGGCTAGGGGAAAAACTGTTTTTT
d_gene: TRBD1; v_gene: TRBV6-1; abundance: .; j_gene: TRBJ2-3; CDR3aa: CASLLGQGAGTQYF; CDR3nt: TGTGCCAGCTTGCTGGGACAGGGGGCCGGTACGCAGTATTTT
d_gene: TRBD1; v_gene: TRBV7-3; abundance: .; j_gene: TRBJ1-2; CDR3aa: CASSLNAGGGYTF; CDR3nt: TGTGCCAGCAGCTTAAACGCAGGGGGTGGCTACACCTTC
d_gene: .; v_gene: TRBV19; abundance: .; j_gene: TRBJ1-2; CDR3aa: CASTPGHLYGYTF; CDR3nt: TGTGCCAGCACTCCGGGACACCTCTATGGCTACACCTTC
d_gene: .; v_gene: TRBV7-9; abundance: .; j_gene: TRBJ2-3; CDR3aa: CASRPRGGPVLQYF; CDR3nt: TGTGCCAGCAGACCTAGGGGGGGCCCCGTCTTGCAGTATTTT
d_gene: TRBD2; v_gene: TRBV4-1; abundance: .; j_gene: TRBJ2-5; CDR3aa: CASSPERGDHQETQYF; CDR3nt: TGCGCCAGCAGCCCTGAGCGGGGCGACCATCAAGAGACCCAGTACTTC
d_gene: .; v_gene: TRBV6-6; abundance: once; j_gene: TRBJ2-2; CDR3aa: CASSYSGGLGAGELFF; CDR3nt: TGTGCCAGCAGTTACTCGGGGGGTTTGGGAGCCGGGGAGCTGTTTTTT
d_gene: .; v_gene: TRBV21-1; abundance: .; j_gene: TRBJ1-1; CDR3aa: CASILPGTVSMNTEAFF; CDR3nt: TGTGCCAGCATCCTCCCTGGGACAGTGTCTATGAACACTGAAGCTTTCTTT
d_gene: .; v_gene: TRBV10-3; abundance: .; j_gene: TRBJ1-5; CDR3aa: CAISGNPTDSNQPQHF; CDR3nt: TGTGCCATCAGTGGAAACCCGACAGATAGCAATCAGCCCCAGCATTTT
d_gene: .; v_gene: TRBV7-8; abundance: .; j_gene: TRBJ2-7; CDR3aa: CASHLGLFSYEQYF; CDR3nt: TGTGCCAGCCATTTGGGCCTATTCTCCTACGAGCAGTACTTC
d_gene: .; v_gene: TRBV7-6; abundance: few; j_gene: TRBJ2-3; CDR3aa: CASSLSIQSDTQYF; CDR3nt: TGTGCCAGCAGCCTCTCAATCCAGTCAGATACGCAGTATTTT
d_gene: .; v_gene: TRBV11-2; abundance: once; j_gene: TRBJ2-2; CDR3aa: CASSLAGQKRMELFF; CDR3nt: TGTGCCAGCAGCTTAGCGGGACAAAAAAGGATGGAGCTGTTTTTT
d_gene: .; v_gene: TRBV29-1; abundance: .; j_gene: TRBJ2-7; CDR3aa: CSVLSRQGYEQYF; CDR3nt: TGCAGCGTTTTGAGTAGGCAGGGCTACGAGCAGTACTTC
d_gene: .; v_gene: TRBV9; abundance: .; j_gene: TRBJ1-1; CDR3aa: CASSAEPGGDTEAFF; CDR3nt: TGTGCCAGCAGCGCCGAACCGGGGGGAGACACTGAAGCTTTCTTT
d_gene: TRBD1; v_gene: TRBV19; abundance: .; j_gene: TRBJ1-5; CDR3aa: CASGTGTARYSNQPQHF; CDR3nt: TGTGCCAGCGGAACCGGGACAGCCCGTTATAGCAATCAGCCCCAGCATTTT
d_gene: TRBD2; v_gene: TRBV9; abundance: .; j_gene: TRBJ2-1; CDR3aa: CASSVTSGGTFSHNEQFF; CDR3nt: TGTGCCAGCAGCGTAACTAGCGGGGGGACCTTCTCCCACAATGAGCAGTTCTTC